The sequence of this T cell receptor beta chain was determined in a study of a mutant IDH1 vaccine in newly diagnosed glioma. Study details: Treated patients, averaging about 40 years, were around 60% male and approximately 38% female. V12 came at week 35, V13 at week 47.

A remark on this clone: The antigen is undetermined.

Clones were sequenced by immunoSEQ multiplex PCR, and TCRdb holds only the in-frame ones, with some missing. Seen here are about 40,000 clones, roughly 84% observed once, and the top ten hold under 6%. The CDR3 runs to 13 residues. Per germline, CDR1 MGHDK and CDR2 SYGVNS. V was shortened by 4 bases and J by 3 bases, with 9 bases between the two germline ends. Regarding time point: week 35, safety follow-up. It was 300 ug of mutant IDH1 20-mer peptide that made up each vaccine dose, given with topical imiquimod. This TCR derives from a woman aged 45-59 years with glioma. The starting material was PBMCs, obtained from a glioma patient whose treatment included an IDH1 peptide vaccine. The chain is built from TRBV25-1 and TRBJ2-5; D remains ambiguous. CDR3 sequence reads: CASSGATKETQYF. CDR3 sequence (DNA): TGTGCCAGCAGTGGGGCGACAAAAGAGACCCAGTACTTC.